Below are 9 T cell receptor beta chains sequenced from a single sample in a study of a mutant IDH1 vaccine in newly diagnosed glioma. Their recognized antigens are unknown. The time point denotes: week 47, end of study. Each dose delivered 300 ug of mutant IDH1 20-mer peptide subcutaneously with imiquimod. Method: immunoSEQ multiplex PCR; TCRdb's copy keeps in-frame clones and lacks some. Here the sample spans about 24,000 clones, 80% to 85% being singletons. Here the sequenced sample was PBMCs, taken from a glioma patient whose treatment included an IDH1 peptide vaccine. The receptor set was obtained from a middle-aged man with glioma.

The chain combines TRBV7-3 with TRBJ2-1; 8 bases match TRBD2. The CDR3 runs to 15 residues. V gave up 5 bases and J gave up 2 bases; unmatched junction bases: 5. Germline V gene sequence: CDR1 SGHTA, CDR2 FQGTGA. CDR3 residues: CASSVSGDAYNEQFF. CDR3 coding DNA: TGTGCCAGCAGCGTTAGCGGGGACGCCTACAATGAGCAGTTCTTC.

CDR3 bases: TGTGCCAGCAGCTCGCTCTACTCTGGAAACACCATATATTTT. Protein: CASSSLYSGNTIYF. This chain uses TRBV13 with TRBJ1-3; D ambiguous. Germline V CDR1 and CDR2: PRHDT, FYEKMQ (reference sequence). The CDR3 spans 14 residues. Between the trimmed V and J ends, which lost 4 bases and 0 bases, there was a span of 7 bases.

V usage is TRBV27 and J usage is TRBJ1-1, with 10 nucleotides matching TRBD1. Germline CDR1 and CDR2: MNHEY and SMNVEV (reference sequence). The CDR3 spans 12 residues. The trim removed 5 bases at V and 10 bases at J, leaving 4 bases unmatched. CDR3 sequence reads: CASSPRTGGAFF. In nucleotides, the CDR3 is TGTGCCAGCAGTCCGAGGACAGGGGGAGCTTTCTTT.

A single count supports this clone. The rearrangement uses TRBV29-1 and TRBJ1-2, with TRBD1 identical over 10 bases. V dropped 1 base and J dropped 5; count of bases not matched to a gene: 7. Germline values: CDR1 SQVTM, CDR2 ANQGSEA. The length of the CDR3 is 15 residues. CDR3: CSVEGPPGQGYGYTF. DNA for the CDR3: TGCAGCGTTGAAGGTCCCCCGGGACAGGGGTATGGCTACACCTTC. The full variable domain, with the rest looked up from reference TRBV29-1 and TRBJ1-2, is SAVISQKPSRDICQRGTSLTIQCQVDSQVTMMFWYRQQPGQSLTLIATANQGSEATYESGFVIDKFPISRPNLTFSTLTVSNMSPEDSSIYLCSVEGPPGQGYGYTFGSGTRLTVV.

The chain recombines TRBV7-2 with TRBJ2-6; D call uncertain. This CDR3 comprises 15 residues. With 1 base removed from V and 1 base from J, the gap between germline ends came to 5 bases. Germline assignment: CDR1 SGHTA and CDR2 FQGNSA. CDR3: CASSLDLSGANVLTF. CDR3 nucleotide sequence: TGTGCCAGCAGCTTAGACTTATCTGGGGCCAACGTCCTGACTTTC.

The chain combines TRBV19 with TRBJ2-2, with 12 nucleotides matching TRBD1. In germline, CDR1 is LNHDA, CDR2 SQIVND (reference sequence). V trimming: 3 bases; J trimming: 5 bases; junction bases outside the gene matches: 4. This CDR3 is built from 16 residues. This CDR3 reads CASSIRDRGRTGELFF. CDR3 nucleotide sequence: TGTGCCAGTAGTATTCGGGACAGGGGGCGGACCGGGGAGCTGTTTTTT.

This chain links TRBV30 with TRBJ1-6; D unclear. Germline V gene data show CDR1 as GTSNPN and CDR2 as SVGIG (reference sequence). The CDR3 covers 15 residues. V lost 3 bases, J lost 4 bases, and 13 bases lay in between. The CDR3 is CAWRPRQTYNSPLHF. CDR3 nucleotides: TGTGCCTGGAGACCAAGGCAAACTTATAATTCACCCCTCCACTTT.

The chain uses TRBV6-1 and TRBJ2-1; D call uncertain. Trimming removed 1 base at V and 5 bases at J, with 12 bases between. Germline CDR1 reads MNHNS; CDR2 reads SASEGT. The CDR3 consists of 15 residues. The CDR3 is CASSEGVWSHNEQFF. The CDR3 nucleotides read TGTGCCAGCAGTGAAGGGGTTTGGTCCCACAATGAGCAGTTCTTC.

This chain links TRBV9 with TRBJ2-1, with unresolved D. The germline CDR1 and CDR2 sequences are SGDLS and YYNGEE. This CDR3 has 16 amino acids. V was shortened by 4 bases and J by 0 bases, with 14 bases between the two germline ends. The CDR3 protein is CASSPLPRSSYNEQFF. CDR3 DNA sequence: TGTGCCAGCAGCCCCCTACCGCGTAGCTCCTACAATGAGCAGTTCTTC.